This T cell receptor beta chain was captured in a study of blood T cell repertoires in COVID-19. Study summary: COVID-19 samples from acute and convalescent phases originated in the United States, Italy and Spain. T cells, B-cell-depleted T cells, or PBMCs supplied cDNA or gDNA.

J lost 0 bases, V lost 6 bases, and 8 bases had no gene match. Germline loops: CDR1 LNHDA, CDR2 SQIVND (reference sequence). This CDR3 is built from 16 residues. In the source study's methods: Reference gene primer amplification gave nucleated cell count estimates. The protocol was immunoSEQ multiplex PCR, while the TCRdb copy is restricted to in-frame clones and leaves out a portion. V and J calls plus clone size are reproduced from that table; the DNA served to infer D and trimming. The sample carries under 150,000 clones, over 60% recorded once. This sequence originates from a woman aged 45-59 years with active or convalescent COVID-19. Material: peripheral blood. The V call is TRBV19, the J call TRBJ1-5; TRBD1 aligns across 7 bases. CDR3 residues: CASRYRGEYSNQPQHF. In DNA form, the CDR3 reads TGTGCCAGTAGGTACAGGGGTGAATATAGCAATCAGCCCCAGCATTTT.